This is a list of T cell receptor beta chains from one sample in a study of PD-L1 blockade in urothelial cancer. Sequenced by immunoSEQ multiplex PCR; TCRdb stores in-frame clones only, minus some. Here the sample spans around 70,000 clones, under 90% being singletons. Sequencing was performed on PBMCs, taken around atezolizumab (anti-PD-L1) treatment. The receptors stem from an older man with urothelial cancer. The CDR3 runs from the conserved cysteine through the conserved F or W. The D gene is left open where the match is weak.

cdr3_aa	j_call	v_call	d_call
CSVEDPGQIIAKNIQYF	TRBJ2-4	TRBV29-1	.
CASSLRVQYNEQFF	TRBJ2-1	TRBV7-2	.
CASSLVGGSRELFF	TRBJ2-2	TRBV27	TRBD2
CASSSGTSGSYEQYF	TRBJ2-7	TRBV28	TRBD2
CASSLGGLSGNTIYF	TRBJ1-3	TRBV7-8	.
CASSDRAGGTYEQYF	TRBJ2-7	TRBV7-8	TRBD2
CASSGQGGSNQPQHF	TRBJ1-5	TRBV6-1	TRBD1
CASSRTVANTGELFF	TRBJ2-2	TRBV7-8	.
CSVAGTSGQETQYF	TRBJ2-5	TRBV29-1	TRBD2
CASWAGGGWNYGYTF	TRBJ1-2	TRBV5-1	TRBD1
CASSEVRVNTEAFF	TRBJ1-1	TRBV6-1	.
CASSLQYSGLAGGAAKNIQYF	TRBJ2-4	TRBV4-1	TRBD2
CASTLGAGPANQPQHF	TRBJ1-5	TRBV2	.
CASSLPQGLHNEQFF	TRBJ2-1	TRBV7-8	.
CASSRGTSGTYNEQFF	TRBJ2-1	TRBV5-4	TRBD2
CATQDRSTYEQYF	TRBJ2-7	TRBV10-3	TRBD1
CASSSLAVSSYEQYF	TRBJ2-7	TRBV5-1	.
CASSLQTVPDEQFF	TRBJ2-1	TRBV4-2	.
CASSLYPAGTGSGNTIYF	TRBJ1-3	TRBV19	TRBD1
CASRLDSNIQYF	TRBJ2-4	TRBV6-1	.
CASMSADTQYF	TRBJ2-3	TRBV27	.
CASSIKEYYEQYF	TRBJ2-7	TRBV19	.
CASGLAGGNYNEQFF	TRBJ2-1	TRBV14	TRBD2
CASSTRDTDYGYTF	TRBJ1-2	TRBV2	.
CASSRDRAYDTQYF	TRBJ2-3	TRBV6-1	TRBD1
CASSDRADYGYTF	TRBJ1-2	TRBV6-1	.
CASSPGDRDNEQFF	TRBJ2-1	TRBV5-1	TRBD1
CASSMTGGRNEQFF	TRBJ2-1	TRBV19	TRBD1
CASSDRGFTGYTF	TRBJ1-2	TRBV25-1	.
CAWSVGAGGFEQYF	TRBJ2-7	TRBV30	TRBD1
CSAREQYEQYF	TRBJ2-7	TRBV20-1	.
CASSLRTSGHTDTQYF	TRBJ2-3	TRBV7-9	TRBD2
CASSSTGGIETQYF	TRBJ2-5	TRBV7-9	TRBD1
CASSLAGTEYEQYF	TRBJ2-7	TRBV27	TRBD1
CASSIGRGRTRGDNEQFF	TRBJ2-1	TRBV19	.
CASSIGGVGTGELFF	TRBJ2-2	TRBV19	.
CASSLVGSSLSGDTQYF	TRBJ2-3	TRBV7-9	.
CASSVTSSSYEQYF	TRBJ2-7	TRBV28	TRBD2
CASSVDRLGGYTF	TRBJ1-2	TRBV5-1	.
CASRANSGNTIYF	TRBJ1-3	TRBV6-6	.
CASSQNGGYGYTF	TRBJ1-2	TRBV10-1	.
CASSQEAHSSYEQYF	TRBJ2-7	TRBV4-1	.
CASSSGLADTDTQYF	TRBJ2-3	TRBV7-9	TRBD2
CASSLGGTTDTQYF	TRBJ2-3	TRBV27	.
CASSPREGSYEQYF	TRBJ2-7	TRBV18	TRBD2
CASSIAHGSGAFF	TRBJ1-1	TRBV19	.
CASNGEVAEQFF	TRBJ2-1	TRBV10-2	.
CASSEAPAAYNEQFF	TRBJ2-1	TRBV6-1	.
CASSPGGTSGDTQYF	TRBJ2-3	TRBV4-1	TRBD2
CASSVSSYEQYF	TRBJ2-7	TRBV2	.
CAWSLGGRSNQPQHF	TRBJ1-5	TRBV30	.
CASSVLAGITDTQYF	TRBJ2-3	TRBV6-6	TRBD2
CASSRDRGNYEQYF	TRBJ2-7	TRBV5-6	TRBD1
CASSLDPTGAIYGYTF	TRBJ1-2	TRBV7-6	TRBD1